This is a list of T cell receptor beta chains from one sample in a study of blood T cell repertoires in COVID-19. Generated by immunoSEQ multiplex PCR, the TCRdb table keeps only in-frame clones and is missing some. The sample yields 200,000 to 250,000 clones, around 80% seen once. The sample comprised peripheral blood. Receptors were obtained from a woman aged 30 to 39 with COVID-19, enrolled during active disease. The CDR3 runs from the conserved cysteine through the conserved F or W. Each record gives: D gene, J gene, clone size, CDR3 length, V gene, CDR3 protein, CDR3 DNA. The D gene is left open where the match is weak. For some rows the clone size is stated as once, few or many, or as a class when expanded; others skip it.

TRBD1 | TRBJ1-1 | NA | 14 | TRBV9 | CASSVSGGGTEAFF | TGTGCCAGCAGCGTATCAGGGGGCGGAACTGAAGCTTTCTTT
NA | TRBJ1-2 | NA | 14 | TRBV6-2/TRBV6-3 | CASSLPGLYYGYTF | TGTGCCAGCAGTTTGCCGGGTCTTTACTATGGCTACACCTTC
NA | TRBJ2-6 | NA | 17 | TRBV2 | CASSYGTIQSGANVLTF | TGTGCCAGCAGTTACGGGACAATTCAATCTGGGGCCAACGTCCTGACTTTC
TRBD2 | TRBJ2-1 | NA | 15 | TRBV2 | CASAPEASGSNEQFF | TGTGCCAGCGCCCCGGAGGCTAGCGGGAGCAATGAGCAGTTCTTC
TRBD2 | TRBJ2-5 | NA | 16 | TRBV11-3 | CASSFGTSGGRGTQYF | TGTGCCAGCAGCTTCGGGACTAGCGGGGGCCGCGGGACCCAGTACTTC
NA | TRBJ1-2 | few | 14 | TRBV29-1 | CSVRAQAPHYGYTF | TGCAGCGTGAGGGCCCAGGCCCCGCACTATGGCTACACCTTC
TRBD1 | TRBJ1-2 | NA | 15 | TRBV6-1 | CASSEPGQGRGGYTF | TGTGCCAGCAGTGAACCGGGACAGGGAAGAGGTGGCTACACCTTC
NA | TRBJ2-1 | NA | 14 | TRBV9 | CASSVGGTQDEQFF | TGTGCCAGCAGCGTAGGCGGGACTCAGGATGAGCAGTTCTTC
NA | TRBJ1-2 | NA | 14 | TRBV7-2 | CASSLQGIGYGYTF | TGTGCCAGCAGCTTACAGGGAATCGGCTATGGCTACACCTTC
TRBD1 | TRBJ2-5 | NA | 15 | TRBV2 | CASRLYGTDQETQYF | TGTGCCAGCAGGTTATACGGGACAGACCAAGAGACCCAGTACTTC
NA | TRBJ1-3 | NA | 15 | TRBV9 | CASSYGTSSGNTIYF | TGTGCCAGCAGCTACGGGACATCCTCTGGAAACACCATATATTTT
NA | TRBJ1-1 | few | 10 | TRBV2 | CASRGAEAFF | TGTGCCAGCAGAGGAGCTGAAGCTTTCTTT
NA | TRBJ1-3 | NA | 18 | TRBV9 | CASSLRSRGSSSGNTIYF | TGTGCCAGCAGCCTCCGCTCTCGGGGTTCCAGCTCTGGAAACACCATATATTTT
TRBD1 | TRBJ2-7 | NA | 15 | TRBV7-9 | CASSLATGGLDEQYF | TGTGCCAGCAGCTTAGCGACAGGGGGCCTCGACGAGCAGTACTTC
TRBD2 | TRBJ2-7 | NA | 15 | TRBV7-2 | CASSFPSSGFYEQYF | TGTGCCAGCAGCTTTCCATCTAGCGGGTTCTACGAGCAGTACTTC
NA | TRBJ2-1 | NA | 12 | TRBV6-2/TRBV6-3 | CASSLGLNEQFF | TGTGCCAGCAGCCTCGGTCTGAATGAGCAGTTCTTC
NA | TRBJ1-1 | NA | 13 | TRBV25-1 | CASSEFGGTEAFF | TGTGCCAGCAGTGAATTTGGAGGCACTGAAGCTTTCTTT
NA | TRBJ2-1 | NA | 15 | TRBV5-1 | CASSLFGWGDNEQFF | TGCGCCAGCAGCTTGTTTGGCTGGGGGGACAATGAGCAGTTCTTC
TRBD1 | TRBJ1-2 | NA | 16 | TRBV7-6 | CASSLGKPGQGYGYTF | TGTGCCAGCAGCTTAGGGAAGCCGGGACAGGGGTATGGCTACACCTTC
NA | TRBJ2-3 | NA | 14 | TRBV6-5 | CASSSQARTDTQYF | TGTGCCAGCAGTTCCCAGGCGCGCACAGATACGCAGTATTTT
NA | TRBJ2-1 | NA | 12 | TRBV7-2 | CASSSRLLLQFF | TGTGCCAGCAGCTCGAGACTACTGTTGCAGTTCTTC
NA | TRBJ1-5 | NA | 17 | TRBV27 | CASSFLPTEAGNQPQHF | TGTGCCAGCAGTTTTCTCCCCACTGAGGCGGGCAATCAGCCCCAGCATTTT
NA | TRBJ1-6 | NA | 17 | TRBV5-1 | CASREAGPSSYNSPLHF | TGCGCCAGCAGAGAGGCAGGGCCGAGCTCCTATAATTCACCCCTCCACTTT
NA | TRBJ1-1 | once | 14 | TRBV19 | CASSIGEGGTEAFF | TGTGCCAGTAGTATAGGGGAGGGGGGCACTGAAGCTTTCTTT
TRBD1 | TRBJ1-2 | NA | 14 | TRBV25-1 | CASSGTGQMYGYTF | TGTGCCAGCAGTGGAACGGGACAGATGTATGGCTACACCTTC
NA | TRBJ1-4 | few | 14 | TRBV10-3 | CASQSSGANEKLFF | TGTGCCTCCCAGAGTAGCGGTGCTAATGAAAAACTGTTTTTT
TRBD1 | TRBJ1-2 | NA | 14 | TRBV5-5 | CASSQDRAYYGYTF | TGTGCCAGCAGCCAGGACAGGGCTTACTATGGCTACACCTTC
TRBD1 | TRBJ2-7 | NA | 15 | TRBV7-2 | CASSLLGQPLYEQYF | TGTGCCAGCAGCCTTTTGGGACAGCCCCTCTACGAGCAGTACTTC
TRBD1 | TRBJ1-2 | NA | 17 | TRBV3-1/TRBV3-2 | CASSPLPGTEWSYGYTF | TGTGCCAGCAGCCCCCTACCCGGGACAGAGTGGTCCTATGGCTACACCTTC
TRBD1 | TRBJ2-7 | once | 14 | TRBV5-4 | CASSLQGGLYEQYF | TGTGCCAGCAGCTTACAGGGGGGTCTCTACGAGCAGTACTTC
TRBD2 | TRBJ2-5 | NA | 14 | TRBV28 | CASSRLAGKETQYF | TGTGCCAGCAGTCGACTAGCGGGGAAAGAGACCCAGTACTTC
NA | TRBJ1-2 | NA | 17 | TRBV7-9 | CASSSQGGAGRFRGYTF | TGTGCCAGCAGCTCCCAAGGCGGCGCGGGTAGGTTTCGTGGCTACACCTTC
NA | TRBJ1-1 | NA | 18 | TRBV7-7 | CASSINAGETGRGPEAFF | TGTGCCAGCAGTATCAACGCAGGGGAAACCGGTCGAGGGCCTGAAGCTTTCTTT